A selection of T cell receptor beta chains follows, all from one sample in a study of control samples from healthy donors and cancer patients. This table comes from immunoSEQ multiplex PCR, and its TCRdb copy is limited to in-frame clones, with some not included. This table holds over 75,000 clones, roughly four fifths found once. Sample: blood. The source of these receptors is a man in his sixties in good health. The CDR3 runs from the conserved cysteine through the conserved F or W. The D gene is left open where the match is weak. Not all rows give a size; the values are once, few, many and, for expanded clones, a class.

D: -; V: TRBV21-1; J: TRBJ1-1; size: -; DNA: TGTGCCAGCAGCAAAAGAACCCGCGGCAGGGAGAGAAGCACTGAAGCTTTCTTT; CDR3: CASSKRTRGRERSTEAFF
D: TRBD1; V: TRBV5-1; J: TRBJ2-7; size: -; DNA: TGCGCCAGCAGCTTAGGAACAGGGGGCGTGGGGCAGTACTTC; CDR3: CASSLGTGGVGQYF
D: -; V: TRBV10-2; J: TRBJ2-7; size: -; DNA: TGCGCCAGCAGTGAGTCCTCAGGACTTCTCGGGCAGTACTTC; CDR3: CASSESSGLLGQYF
D: -; V: TRBV14; J: TRBJ1-6; size: -; DNA: TGTGCCAGCAGCCAAGAGACTACCGGGGCGACGAATTCACCCCTCCACTTT; CDR3: CASSQETTGATNSPLHF
D: -; V: TRBV11-2; J: TRBJ1-2; size: -; DNA: TGTGCCAGCAGCTTATCGACGGGGCCGGCCGGCTACACCTTC; CDR3: CASSLSTGPAGYTF
D: TRBD2; V: TRBV24-1; J: TRBJ2-5; size: -; DNA: TGTGCCACCAGTGACCCTAGCGGGGGAGAAGAGACCCAGTACTTC; CDR3: CATSDPSGGEETQYF
D: -; V: TRBV19; J: TRBJ2-1; size: -; DNA: TGTGCCAGTAGTATCCGACAGGATGAGCAGTTCTTC; CDR3: CASSIRQDEQFF
D: TRBD1; V: TRBV28; J: TRBJ1-4; size: once; DNA: TGTGCCAGCTACAGGGGAAATGAAAAACTGTTTTTT; CDR3: CASYRGNEKLFF
D: TRBD1; V: TRBV6-5; J: TRBJ1-3; size: -; DNA: TGTGCCAGCAGGGGGACAGGGGTTTCTGGAAACACCATATATTTT; CDR3: CASRGTGVSGNTIYF
D: -; V: TRBV18; J: TRBJ2-3; size: once; DNA: TGTGCCAGCTCACCAGACAGGTTTAGCACAGATACGCAGTATTTT; CDR3: CASSPDRFSTDTQYF
D: TRBD2; V: TRBV6-1; J: TRBJ2-7; size: few; DNA: TGTGCCAGCAGTGAATCGGCGGGAGCCCCCTACGAGCAGTACTTC; CDR3: CASSESAGAPYEQYF
D: TRBD1; V: TRBV9; J: TRBJ1-2; size: -; DNA: TGTGCCAGCAGCGCCCCGGGACAGGAGCTCTATGGCTACACCTTC; CDR3: CASSAPGQELYGYTF
D: -; V: TRBV12-5; J: TRBJ1-4; size: -; DNA: TGTGCTAGTGGTTTGGCTCGGACAGTCACGACCAAAAATAATGAAAAACTGTTTTTT; CDR3: CASGLARTVTTKNNEKLFF
D: -; V: TRBV19; J: TRBJ2-2; size: -; DNA: TGTGCCAGTAACCATGGGGGGATTGCCGGGGAGCTGTTTTTT; CDR3: CASNHGGIAGELFF
D: -; V: TRBV28; J: TRBJ2-1; size: -; DNA: TGTGCCAGCAGTTCGGCTCCACGGACGGGTGAGCAGTTCTTC; CDR3: CASSSAPRTGEQFF
D: -; V: TRBV30; J: TRBJ1-1; size: -; DNA: TGTGCCTGGAGTGTTATCGGGAACACTGAAGCTTTCTTT; CDR3: CAWSVIGNTEAFF
D: TRBD2; V: TRBV4-1; J: TRBJ2-1; size: -; DNA: TGCGCCAGCAGCCAAGACAGCGGGGGGTACGGTGAGCAGTTCTTC; CDR3: CASSQDSGGYGEQFF
D: -; V: TRBV18; J: TRBJ1-1; size: -; DNA: TGTGCCAGCTCACCAGGGCCCCCGGCCCGGGACACTGAAGCTTTCTTT; CDR3: CASSPGPPARDTEAFF
D: -; V: TRBV5-4; J: TRBJ1-1; size: once; DNA: TGTGCCAGCAGCTTCTACGCGGCCTCCGCTGAAGCTTTCTTT; CDR3: CASSFYAASAEAFF
D: TRBD1; V: TRBV5-1; J: TRBJ2-2; size: -; DNA: TGCGCCAGCAGCTCAGGGGGAAGAGGAAACACCGGGGAGCTGTTTTTT; CDR3: CASSSGGRGNTGELFF
D: -; V: TRBV12-3/TRBV12-4; J: TRBJ2-5; size: -; DNA: TGTGCCAGCAGCGGGAATGCGGGGACCCAGTACTTC; CDR3: CASSGNAGTQYF
D: -; V: TRBV5-8; J: TRBJ2-5; size: -; DNA: TGTGCCAGCAGCTTGCGGGAGCAAGAGACCCAGTACTTC; CDR3: CASSLREQETQYF
D: TRBD1; V: TRBV4-1; J: TRBJ1-4; size: -; DNA: TGCGCCAGCAGCCGGATACAGGGGGCAGAAGAAAAACTGTTTTTT; CDR3: CASSRIQGAEEKLFF
D: -; V: TRBV5-6; J: TRBJ2-5; size: -; DNA: TGTGCCAGCAGCTTAAGTGCAGGGCGGAAGACCCAGTACTTC; CDR3: CASSLSAGRKTQYF
D: TRBD1; V: TRBV6-5; J: TRBJ2-1; size: -; DNA: TGTGCCAGCGTTTCCGGGACAGGGGACAATGAGCAGTTCTTC; CDR3: CASVSGTGDNEQFF
D: TRBD2; V: TRBV11-2; J: TRBJ2-1; size: -; DNA: TGTGCCAGCAGCCCGGGGGGTTCCAATGGGCAGTTCTTC; CDR3: CASSPGGSNGQFF
D: TRBD2; V: TRBV7-2; J: TRBJ2-3; size: -; DNA: TGTGCCAGCAGCCGCGGACTAGCGGGAGAAGTTGGAGATACGCAGTATTTT; CDR3: CASSRGLAGEVGDTQYF
D: -; V: TRBV6-5; J: TRBJ2-3; size: -; DNA: TGTGCCAGCAGTTTCAGGGGATCGGGGACAGATACGCAGTATTTT; CDR3: CASSFRGSGTDTQYF
D: -; V: TRBV29-1; J: TRBJ2-6; size: -; DNA: TGCAGCGTTGGGGATGGGGCAGGGACTAACGTCCTGACTTTC; CDR3: CSVGDGAGTNVLTF
D: TRBD1; V: TRBV11-2; J: TRBJ2-6; size: -; DNA: TGTGCCAGCAGCTTCGGGACAGGGGGCTCTGGGGCCAACGTCCTGACTTTC; CDR3: CASSFGTGGSGANVLTF
D: TRBD1; V: TRBV10-3; J: TRBJ2-5; size: -; DNA: TGTGCCATCAGTGAGTCGCGAGGCAGGGGGCTGGAGACCCAGTACTTC; CDR3: CAISESRGRGLETQYF